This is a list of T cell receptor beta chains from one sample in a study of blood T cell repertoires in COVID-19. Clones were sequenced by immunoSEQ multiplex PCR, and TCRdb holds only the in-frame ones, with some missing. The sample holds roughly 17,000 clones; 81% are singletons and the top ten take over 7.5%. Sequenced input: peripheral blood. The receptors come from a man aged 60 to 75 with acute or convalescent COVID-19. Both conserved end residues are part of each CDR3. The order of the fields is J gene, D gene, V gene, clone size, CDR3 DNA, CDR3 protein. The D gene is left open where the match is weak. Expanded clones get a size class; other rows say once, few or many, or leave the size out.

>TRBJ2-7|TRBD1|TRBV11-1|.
TGTGCCAGCAGCTCCGGGACAGGGGAGGCCTACGAGCAGTACTTC
CASSSGTGEAYEQYF
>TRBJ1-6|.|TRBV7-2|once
TGTGCCAGCAGCTTCCAGGGGAAAGGTAATTCACCCCTCCACTTT
CASSFQGKGNSPLHF
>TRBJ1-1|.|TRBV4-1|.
TGCGCCAGCAGCCAAGAGAACGGGGGGGACACTGAAGCTTTCTTT
CASSQENGGDTEAFF
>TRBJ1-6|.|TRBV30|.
TGTGCCTGGAGTGTACAGGTCGGTTCACCCCTCCACTTT
CAWSVQVGSPLHF
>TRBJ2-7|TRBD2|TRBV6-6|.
TGTGCCAGCAGGGACGGCGGGGGGGCAACGTCCTACGAGCAGTACTTC
CASRDGGGATSYEQYF
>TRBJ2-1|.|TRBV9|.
TGTGCCAGCAGCCTTACAGGGAGAGCTCACAATGAGCAGTTCTTC
CASSLTGRAHNEQFF
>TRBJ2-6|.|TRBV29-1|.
TGCAGCGCAGCCGTCGGGGGAGGGGCCAACGTCCTGACTTTC
CSAAVGGGANVLTF
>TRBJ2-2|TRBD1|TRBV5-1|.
TGCGCCAGCAGCTTGGACAGGGGGACGAACACCGGGGAGCTGTTTTTT
CASSLDRGTNTGELFF
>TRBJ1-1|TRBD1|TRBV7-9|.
TGTGCCAGCAGCTCACAGGGGGGCACTGAAGCTTTCTTT
CASSSQGGTEAFF
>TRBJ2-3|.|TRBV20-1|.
TGCAGTGCTAGTTGGGCAGGAGATACGCAGTATTTT
CSASWAGDTQYF
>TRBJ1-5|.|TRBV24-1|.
TGTGCCACCAGTGACCCCGACAGTGTGGGCAATCAGCCCCAGCATTTT
CATSDPDSVGNQPQHF
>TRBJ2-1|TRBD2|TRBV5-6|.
TGTGCCAGCAGCTTTGGACTAGCGGGGGGAGGGGAGCAGTTCTTC
CASSFGLAGGGEQFF
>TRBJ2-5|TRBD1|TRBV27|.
TGTGCCAGCAGTTTTCAGGGGGATTTAGAGACCCAGTACTTC
CASSFQGDLETQYF
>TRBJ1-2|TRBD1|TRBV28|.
TGTGCCAGCAGTACAGGGGCCATACCTTATGGCTACACCTTC
CASSTGAIPYGYTF
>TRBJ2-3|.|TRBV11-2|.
TGTGCCAGCAGTTCTTCAGGGAATTCAGATACGCAGTATTTT
CASSSSGNSDTQYF
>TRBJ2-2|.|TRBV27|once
TGTGCCAGCAGTCGGGGTTACCCCGGGGAGCTGTTTTTT
CASSRGYPGELFF
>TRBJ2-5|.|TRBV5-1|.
TGCGCCAGCAGCTTGGAAGTAGGGGAAGAGACCCAGTACTTC
CASSLEVGEETQYF
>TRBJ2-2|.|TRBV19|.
TGTGCCAGTAGCCCCATTCCGGGTACTAGCGGGGAGCTGTTTTTT
CASSPIPGTSGELFF
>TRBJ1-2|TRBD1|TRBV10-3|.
TGTGCCATCAGTGACGGACAGGTTTTATATGGCTACACCTTC
CAISDGQVLYGYTF
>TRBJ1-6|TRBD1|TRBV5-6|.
TGTGCCAGCAGGCAGGGGGCCCTGGCACCCCTCCACTTT
CASRQGALAPLHF
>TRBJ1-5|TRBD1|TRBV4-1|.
TGCGCCAGCAGCCAAGCCGCGACAGGGTTGATTGAGCCCCAGCATTTT
CASSQAATGLIEPQHF
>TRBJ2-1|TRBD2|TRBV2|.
TGTGCCAGCAATCAGCGGGGGGAGGTTGGGAATATCTTC
CASNQRGEVGNIF
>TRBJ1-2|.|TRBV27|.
TGTGCCAGCAGAACCTTGGACAGATACTATGGCTACACCTTC
CASRTLDRYYGYTF
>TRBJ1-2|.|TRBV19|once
TGTGCCAGTAGTATTTTGGCAGGGGACGGCTACACCTTC
CASSILAGDGYTF
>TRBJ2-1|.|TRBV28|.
TGTGCCAGCAGTTTGATCAACGGTGAGCAGTTCTTC
CASSLINGEQFF
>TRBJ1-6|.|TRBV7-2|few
TGTGCCAGCAGCTTTCGGGACCGCGGGAGTTCACCCCTCCACTTT
CASSFRDRGSSPLHF
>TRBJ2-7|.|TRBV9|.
TGTGCCAGCAGTTTTGGGCCAGCTGATCCCTACGAGCAGTACTTC
CASSFGPADPYEQYF
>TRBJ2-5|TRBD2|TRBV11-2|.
TGTGCCAGCAGCTTAGACTTCCTAGCGGGGGGGACCCAAGAGACCCAGTACTTC
CASSLDFLAGGTQETQYF
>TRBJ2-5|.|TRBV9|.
TGTGCCAGCAGCGTAGACGAGGGGGGGGAGACCCAGTACTTC
CASSVDEGGETQYF
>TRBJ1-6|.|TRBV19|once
TGTGCCAGTAGTTTTGACACCAGCCGGAATTCACCCCTCCACTTT
CASSFDTSRNSPLHF
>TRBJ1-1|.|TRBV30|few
TGTGCCTGGAGCCCAAGGACAGTTGAAGCTTTCTTT
CAWSPRTVEAFF